A selection of T cell receptor beta chains follows, all from one sample in a study of shared clonotypes between healthy human individuals. The protocol was immunoSEQ multiplex PCR, while the TCRdb copy is restricted to in-frame clones and leaves out a portion. This table holds around 940,000 clones, 76% found once. Sequencing input: memory CD4+ T cells sorted from blood. Every receptor here comes from a man aged 18 to 29 in good health. CDR3s include the opening cysteine and the closing phenylalanine or tryptophan. D genes are given only for firm matches. Some rows mark clone size as missing; the rest say once, few, many or name a class of expanded clone.

cdr3_aa: CASGRGGSVLGDTQYF
cdr3_nt: TGTGCTAGTGGCCGGGGAGGTAGCGTCCTGGGGGATACGCAGTATTTT
v_call: TRBV12-5
j_call: TRBJ2-3
d_call: .
clone_size: .

cdr3_aa: CSVESGRKGTEAFF
cdr3_nt: TGCAGCGTTGAATCCGGCCGAAAGGGCACTGAAGCTTTCTTT
v_call: TRBV29-1
j_call: TRBJ1-1
d_call: .
clone_size: .

cdr3_aa: CASSTSGTRAETQYF
cdr3_nt: TGTGCCAGCAGCACGTCCGGGACCCGCGCAGAGACCCAGTACTTC
v_call: TRBV11-2
j_call: TRBJ2-5
d_call: .
clone_size: .

cdr3_aa: CARRGGAGTEAFF
cdr3_nt: TGTGCCCGGAGAGGGGGAGCGGGCACTGAAGCTTTCTTT
v_call: TRBV30
j_call: TRBJ1-1
d_call: .
clone_size: .

cdr3_aa: CASSSRALNYGYTF
cdr3_nt: TGTGCCAGCTCAAGCCGGGCCTTAAACTATGGCTACACCTTC
v_call: TRBV18
j_call: TRBJ1-2
d_call: .
clone_size: .

cdr3_aa: CASSRGVEYEQYF
cdr3_nt: TGTGCCAGCAGTCGGGGGGTGGAATACGAGCAGTACTTC
v_call: TRBV6-5
j_call: TRBJ2-7
d_call: TRBD2
clone_size: .

cdr3_aa: CASSRLAGEGQETQYF
cdr3_nt: TGCGCCAGCAGCCGACTAGCGGGAGAGGGCCAAGAGACCCAGTACTTC
v_call: TRBV5-1
j_call: TRBJ2-5
d_call: TRBD2
clone_size: once

cdr3_aa: CASTWGTQPQHF
cdr3_nt: TGTGCCAGCACGTGGGGCACCCAGCCCCAGCATTTT
v_call: TRBV6-1
j_call: TRBJ1-5
d_call: .
clone_size: .

cdr3_aa: CASSFGDSSYNEQFF
cdr3_nt: TGTGCCAGCAGCTTCGGGGATAGCTCCTACAATGAGCAGTTCTTC
v_call: TRBV5-6
j_call: TRBJ2-1
d_call: .
clone_size: .

cdr3_aa: CASSPYSTGELFF
cdr3_nt: TGTGCCAGCAGTCCTTACAGCACCGGGGAGCTGTTTTTT
v_call: TRBV9
j_call: TRBJ2-2
d_call: .
clone_size: .

cdr3_aa: CATLSWTTNTGELFF
cdr3_nt: TGTGCCACCTTATCTTGGACGACGAACACCGGGGAGCTGTTTTTT
v_call: TRBV19
j_call: TRBJ2-2
d_call: .
clone_size: once

cdr3_aa: CASSLEGQADYEQYF
cdr3_nt: TGTGCCAGCAGCTTAGAAGGCCAGGCCGACTACGAGCAGTACTTC
v_call: TRBV7-6
j_call: TRBJ2-7
d_call: .
clone_size: once

cdr3_aa: CAIRCPGGYNEQFF
cdr3_nt: TGTGCCATCCGCTGCCCGGGGGGTTACAATGAGCAGTTCTTC
v_call: TRBV6-4
j_call: TRBJ2-1
d_call: TRBD2
clone_size: few

cdr3_aa: CASTLRWAYEQYF
cdr3_nt: TGTGCCAGCACCTTAAGATGGGCTTACGAGCAGTACTTC
v_call: TRBV11-2
j_call: TRBJ2-7
d_call: .
clone_size: .

cdr3_aa: CAWSMGNTIYF
cdr3_nt: TGTGCCTGGAGTATGGGAAACACCATATATTTT
v_call: TRBV30
j_call: TRBJ1-3
d_call: .
clone_size: .

cdr3_aa: CASSTRTGTNTGELFF
cdr3_nt: TGTGCCAGCAGCACCCGGACAGGGACGAACACCGGGGAGCTGTTTTTT
v_call: TRBV11-2
j_call: TRBJ2-2
d_call: TRBD1
clone_size: .

cdr3_aa: CASSNALYNEQFF
cdr3_nt: TGTGCCAGCAGCAACGCCCTCTACAATGAGCAGTTCTTC
v_call: TRBV11-2
j_call: TRBJ2-1
d_call: .
clone_size: .

cdr3_aa: CASSSWTSGRSDEQFF
cdr3_nt: TGTGCCAGCAGCTCTTGGACTAGCGGGAGGTCCGATGAGCAGTTCTTC
v_call: TRBV9
j_call: TRBJ2-1
d_call: TRBD2
clone_size: .

cdr3_aa: CASSVQGVFRETQYF
cdr3_nt: TGTGCCAGCAGCGTCCAGGGGGTTTTTAGGGAGACCCAGTACTTC
v_call: TRBV9
j_call: TRBJ2-5
d_call: TRBD1
clone_size: .

cdr3_aa: CASSLFQGGETQYF
cdr3_nt: TGTGCCAGCAGTTTATTCCAGGGTGGAGAGACCCAGTACTTC
v_call: TRBV27
j_call: TRBJ2-5
d_call: .
clone_size: .

cdr3_aa: CASSLWDPANYGYTF
cdr3_nt: TGTGCCAGCAGCTTGTGGGACCCAGCTAACTATGGCTACACCTTC
v_call: TRBV5-6
j_call: TRBJ1-2
d_call: .
clone_size: .

cdr3_aa: CATSRDLGARETQYF
cdr3_nt: TGTGCCACCAGCAGAGACCTGGGGGCGCGAGAGACCCAGTACTTC
v_call: TRBV15
j_call: TRBJ2-5
d_call: .
clone_size: once

cdr3_aa: CAISPTSNTEAFF
cdr3_nt: TGTGCCATCAGTCCGACAAGCAACACTGAAGCTTTCTTT
v_call: TRBV10-3
j_call: TRBJ1-1
d_call: .
clone_size: .

cdr3_aa: CASSANRGRGTDEQYF
cdr3_nt: TGTGCCAGCAGCGCTAACAGGGGGCGCGGTACCGACGAGCAGTACTTC
v_call: TRBV5-6
j_call: TRBJ2-7
d_call: TRBD1
clone_size: few

cdr3_aa: CASSLGQVDGYTF
cdr3_nt: TGTGCCAGCAGCTTAGGACAGGTAGATGGCTACACCTTC
v_call: TRBV7-2
j_call: TRBJ1-2
d_call: .
clone_size: .

cdr3_aa: CASRALAGGFGQYF
cdr3_nt: TGTGCCAGCAGAGCACTAGCGGGAGGGTTTGGGCAGTACTTC
v_call: TRBV7-2
j_call: TRBJ2-7
d_call: TRBD2
clone_size: .

cdr3_aa: CASSVGGLSNQPQHF
cdr3_nt: TGTGCCAGCAGCGTAGGGGGGCTTAGCAATCAGCCCCAGCATTTT
v_call: TRBV9
j_call: TRBJ1-5
d_call: .
clone_size: .

cdr3_aa: CASKKTSTEAFF
cdr3_nt: TGTGCCAGCAAAAAGACATCGACGGAAGCTTTCTTT
v_call: TRBV6-1
j_call: TRBJ1-1
d_call: .
clone_size: .

cdr3_aa: CASSGTGGRIETQYF
cdr3_nt: TGCGCCAGCAGTGGGACAGGGGGCCGTATAGAGACCCAGTACTTC
v_call: TRBV10-2
j_call: TRBJ2-5
d_call: TRBD1
clone_size: once

cdr3_aa: CASSVTGAVNTEAFF
cdr3_nt: TGTGCCAGCAGCGTGACAGGGGCTGTGAACACTGAAGCTTTCTTT
v_call: TRBV7-2
j_call: TRBJ1-1
d_call: TRBD1
clone_size: many

cdr3_aa: CASSLPPRTGATGELFF
cdr3_nt: TGTGCCAGCAGCTTGCCCCCCCGGACAGGGGCCACCGGGGAGCTGTTTTTT
v_call: TRBV7-9
j_call: TRBJ2-2
d_call: TRBD1
clone_size: many

cdr3_aa: CASSLDLAGALDTQYF
cdr3_nt: TGTGCCAGCAGCTTGGATCTAGCGGGGGCCTTGGATACGCAGTATTTT
v_call: TRBV5-4
j_call: TRBJ2-3
d_call: TRBD2
clone_size: .

cdr3_aa: CSASHGGEQFF
cdr3_nt: TGCAGTGCCAGCCACGGGGGTGAGCAGTTCTTC
v_call: TRBV20-1
j_call: TRBJ2-1
d_call: .
clone_size: .

cdr3_aa: CASSQDIRSGANVLTF
cdr3_nt: TGCGCCAGCAGCCAAGATATCCGCTCTGGGGCCAACGTCCTGACTTTC
v_call: TRBV4-1
j_call: TRBJ2-6
d_call: .
clone_size: few

cdr3_aa: CASSLEGLYGYTF
cdr3_nt: TGTGCCAGCAGCTTAGAGGGGCTCTATGGCTACACCTTC
v_call: TRBV11-2
j_call: TRBJ1-2
d_call: .
clone_size: .

cdr3_aa: CASSWTGSENEQYF
cdr3_nt: TGTGCCAGTAGTTGGACAGGGAGTGAGAACGAGCAGTACTTC
v_call: TRBV19
j_call: TRBJ2-7
d_call: TRBD1
clone_size: few